This T cell receptor beta chain was profiled in a study of T-cell reconstitution after alpha-beta-depleted transplantation in children. This clonotype was seen many times. Using unique molecular identifiers, the investigators prepared the TCRbeta library. TCRdb ran MiXCR on the PCR reads and lists one entry per CDR3 protein. The data show approximately 340,000 distinct CDR3 sequences, 10% seen once. The CDR3 contains 13 residues. Trimming left V 2 bases short and J 7 bases short, with 9 bases between. Germline V gene lookup returns CDR1 SEHNR and CDR2 FQNEAQ (reference sequence). Sequencing was performed on PBMCs from the stem cell graft donor, taken from the stem cell graft. The chain has TRBV7-9 and TRBJ2-1; D is unclear. The TCR comes from a human donor who donated a stem cell graft to a child with acute lymphoblastic leukemia. CDR3 DNA: TGTGCCAGCAGCTTATCCCTCGGGAATGAGCAGTTCTTC. It codes for CASSLSLGNEQFF.